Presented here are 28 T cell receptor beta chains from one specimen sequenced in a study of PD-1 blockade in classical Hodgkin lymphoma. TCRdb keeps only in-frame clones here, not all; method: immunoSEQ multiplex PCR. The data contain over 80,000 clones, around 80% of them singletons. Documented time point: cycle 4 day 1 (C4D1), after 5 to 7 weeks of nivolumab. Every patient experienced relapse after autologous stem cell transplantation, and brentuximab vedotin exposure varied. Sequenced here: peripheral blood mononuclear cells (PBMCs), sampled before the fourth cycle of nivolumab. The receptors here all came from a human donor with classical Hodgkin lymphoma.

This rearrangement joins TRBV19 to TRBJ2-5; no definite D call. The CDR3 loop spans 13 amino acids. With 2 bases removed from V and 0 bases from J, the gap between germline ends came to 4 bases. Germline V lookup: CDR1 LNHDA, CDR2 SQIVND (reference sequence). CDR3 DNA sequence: TGTGCCAGTAGTATAAACCACCAAGAGACCCAGTACTTC. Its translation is CASSINHQETQYF.

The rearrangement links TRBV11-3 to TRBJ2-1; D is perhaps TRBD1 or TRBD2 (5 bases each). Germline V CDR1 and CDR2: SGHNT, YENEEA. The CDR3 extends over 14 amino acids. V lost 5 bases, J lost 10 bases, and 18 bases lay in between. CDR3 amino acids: CASSRDGRAGEQFF. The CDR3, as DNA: TGTGCCAGCAGCCGGGATGGGCGAGCAGGGGAGCAGTTCTTC.

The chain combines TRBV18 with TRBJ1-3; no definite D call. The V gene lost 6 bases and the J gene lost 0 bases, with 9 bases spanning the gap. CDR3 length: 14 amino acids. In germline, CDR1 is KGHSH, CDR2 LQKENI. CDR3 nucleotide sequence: TGTGCCAGCTCGGCACAGAGCTCTGGAAACACCATATATTTT. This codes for CASSAQSSGNTIYF. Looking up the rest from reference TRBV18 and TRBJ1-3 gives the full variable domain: NAGVMQNPRHLVRRRGQEARLRCSPMKGHSHVYWYRQLPEEGLKFMVYLQKENIIDESGMPKERFSAEFPKEGPSILRIQQVVRGDSAAYFCASSAQSSGNTIYFGEGSWLTVV.

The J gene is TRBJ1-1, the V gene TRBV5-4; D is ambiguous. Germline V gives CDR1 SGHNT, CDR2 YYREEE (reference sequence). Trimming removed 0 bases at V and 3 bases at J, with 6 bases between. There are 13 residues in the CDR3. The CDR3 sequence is CASSLAVDTEAFF. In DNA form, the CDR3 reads TGTGCCAGCAGCTTGGCCGTCGACACTGAAGCTTTCTTT.

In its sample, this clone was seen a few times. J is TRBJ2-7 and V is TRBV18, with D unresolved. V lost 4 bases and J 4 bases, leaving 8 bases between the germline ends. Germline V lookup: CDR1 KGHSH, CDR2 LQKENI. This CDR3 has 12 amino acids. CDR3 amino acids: CASSLGVYEQYF. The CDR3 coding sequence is TGTGCCAGCTCACTCGGCGTTTACGAGCAGTACTTC.

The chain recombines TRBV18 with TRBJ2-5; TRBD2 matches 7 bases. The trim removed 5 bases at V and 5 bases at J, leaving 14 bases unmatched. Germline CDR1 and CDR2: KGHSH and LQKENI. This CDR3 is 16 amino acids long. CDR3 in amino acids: CASSESGTIPSETQYF. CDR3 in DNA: TGTGCCAGCTCAGAATCCGGGACTATTCCTTCTGAGACCCAGTACTTC.

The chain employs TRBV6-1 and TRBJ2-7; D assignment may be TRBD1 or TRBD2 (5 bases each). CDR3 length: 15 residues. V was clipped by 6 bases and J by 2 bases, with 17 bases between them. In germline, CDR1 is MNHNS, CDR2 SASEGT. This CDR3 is CASSPEGRPTYEQYF. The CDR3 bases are TGTGCCAGCAGCCCTGAGGGACGCCCAACCTACGAGCAGTACTTC.

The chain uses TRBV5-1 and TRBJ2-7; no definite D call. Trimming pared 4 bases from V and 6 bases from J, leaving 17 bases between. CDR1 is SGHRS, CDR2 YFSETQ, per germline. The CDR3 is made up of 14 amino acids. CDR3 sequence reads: CASSRISTVPEQYF. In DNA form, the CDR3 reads TGCGCCAGCAGCCGAATTTCGACGGTCCCCGAGCAGTACTTC.

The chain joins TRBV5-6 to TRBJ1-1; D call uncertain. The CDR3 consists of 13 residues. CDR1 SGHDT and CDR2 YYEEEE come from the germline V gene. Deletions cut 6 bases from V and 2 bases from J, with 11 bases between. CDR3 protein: CASTSSANTEAFF. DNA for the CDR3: TGTGCCAGCACCTCCAGTGCAAACACTGAAGCTTTCTTT.

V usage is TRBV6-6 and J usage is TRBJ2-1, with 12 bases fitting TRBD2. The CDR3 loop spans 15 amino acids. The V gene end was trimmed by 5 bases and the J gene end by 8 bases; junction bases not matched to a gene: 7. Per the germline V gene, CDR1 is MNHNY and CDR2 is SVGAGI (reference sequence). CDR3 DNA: TGTGCCAGCAGTCAACTAGCGGGGGGCATGCATGAGCAGTTCTTC. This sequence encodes CASSQLAGGMHEQFF.

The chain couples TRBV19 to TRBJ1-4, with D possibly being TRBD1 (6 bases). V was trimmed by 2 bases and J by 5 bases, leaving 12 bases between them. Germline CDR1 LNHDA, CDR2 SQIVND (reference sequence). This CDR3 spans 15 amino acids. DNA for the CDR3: TGTGCCAGTAGTATAAAGGTCAGGGGAAATGAAAAACTGTTTTTT. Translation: CASSIKVRGNEKLFF.

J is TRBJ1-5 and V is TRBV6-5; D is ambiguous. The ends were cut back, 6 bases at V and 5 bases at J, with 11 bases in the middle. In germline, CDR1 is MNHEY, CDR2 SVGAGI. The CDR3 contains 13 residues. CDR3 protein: CASRSGPYQPQHF. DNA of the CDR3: TGTGCCAGCAGGTCCGGGCCCTATCAGCCCCAGCATTTT.

CDR3 in amino acids: CSVGPSSQYF. The CDR3 DNA reads as TGCAGCGTTGGGCCCAGTTCGCAGTATTTT. The V call is TRBV29-1, the J call TRBJ2-3, with D unclear. Germline values: CDR1 SQVTM, CDR2 ANQGSEA. CDR3 size: 10 residues. V was clipped by 4 bases and J by 10 bases, with 9 bases between them.

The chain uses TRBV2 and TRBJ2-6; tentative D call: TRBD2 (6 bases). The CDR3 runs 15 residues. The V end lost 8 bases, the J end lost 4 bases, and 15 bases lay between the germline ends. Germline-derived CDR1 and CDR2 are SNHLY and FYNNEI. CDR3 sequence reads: CASGGILGGANVLTF. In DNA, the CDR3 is TGTGCCAGCGGAGGGATCTTAGGAGGGGCCAACGTCCTGACTTTC.

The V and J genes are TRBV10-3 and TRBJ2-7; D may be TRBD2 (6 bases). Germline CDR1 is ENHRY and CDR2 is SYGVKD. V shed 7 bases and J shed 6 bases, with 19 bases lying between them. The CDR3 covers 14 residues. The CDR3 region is CAIISGPQGGEQYF. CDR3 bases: TGTGCCATCATAAGCGGGCCCCAGGGAGGCGAGCAGTACTTC.

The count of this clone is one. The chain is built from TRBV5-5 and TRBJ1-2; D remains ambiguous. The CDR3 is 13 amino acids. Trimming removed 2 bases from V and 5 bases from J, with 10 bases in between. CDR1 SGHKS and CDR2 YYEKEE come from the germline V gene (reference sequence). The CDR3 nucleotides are TGTGCCAGCAGCTTCGATTATATATATGGCTACACCTTC. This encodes CASSFDYIYGYTF. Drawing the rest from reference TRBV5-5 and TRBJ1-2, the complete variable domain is DAGVTQSPTHLIKTRGQQVTLRCSPISGHKSVSWYQQVLGQGPQFIFQYYEKEERGRGNFPDRFSARQFPNYSSELNVNALLLGDSALYLCASSFDYIYGYTFGSGTRLTVV.

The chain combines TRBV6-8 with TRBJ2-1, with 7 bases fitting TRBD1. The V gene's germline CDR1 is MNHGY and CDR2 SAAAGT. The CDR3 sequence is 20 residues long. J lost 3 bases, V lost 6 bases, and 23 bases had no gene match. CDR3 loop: CASSPRQGLSVTGVYNEQFF. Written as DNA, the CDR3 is TGTGCCAGCAGCCCCCGACAGGGATTGTCCGTAACAGGGGTCTACAATGAGCAGTTCTTC.

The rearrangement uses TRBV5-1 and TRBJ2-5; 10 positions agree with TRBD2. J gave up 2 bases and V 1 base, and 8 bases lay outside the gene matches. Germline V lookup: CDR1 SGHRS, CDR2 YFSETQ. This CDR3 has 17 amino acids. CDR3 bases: TGCGCCAGCAGCTTGAGAGGGGGGACTAGCGTGCAAGAGACCCAGTACTTC. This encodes CASSLRGGTSVQETQYF.

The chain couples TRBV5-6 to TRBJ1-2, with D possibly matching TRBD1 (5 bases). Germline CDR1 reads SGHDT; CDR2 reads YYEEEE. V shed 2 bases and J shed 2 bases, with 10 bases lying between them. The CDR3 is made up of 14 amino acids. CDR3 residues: CASSLVGDNYGYTF. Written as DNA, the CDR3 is TGTGCCAGCAGCTTAGTCGGGGACAACTATGGCTACACCTTC.

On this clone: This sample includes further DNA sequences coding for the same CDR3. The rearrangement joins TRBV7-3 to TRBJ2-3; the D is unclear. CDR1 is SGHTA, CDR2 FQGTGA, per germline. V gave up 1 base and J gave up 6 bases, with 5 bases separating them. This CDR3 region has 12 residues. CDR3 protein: CASSLMGDTQYF. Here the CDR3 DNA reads TGTGCCAGCAGCTTAATGGGCGATACGCAGTATTTT. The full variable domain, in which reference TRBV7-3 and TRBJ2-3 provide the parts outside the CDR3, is GAGVSQTPSNKVTEKGKYVELRCDPISGHTALYWYRQSLGQGPEFLIYFQGTGAADDSGLPNDRFFAVRPEGSVSTLKIQRTERGDSAVYLCASSLMGDTQYFGPGTRLTVL.

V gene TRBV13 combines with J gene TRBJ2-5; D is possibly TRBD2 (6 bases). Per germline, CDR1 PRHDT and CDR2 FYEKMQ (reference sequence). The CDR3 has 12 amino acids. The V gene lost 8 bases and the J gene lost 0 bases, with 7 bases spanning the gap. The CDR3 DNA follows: TGTGCCAGCGGGGGGTACCAAGAGACCCAGTACTTC. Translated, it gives CASGGYQETQYF.

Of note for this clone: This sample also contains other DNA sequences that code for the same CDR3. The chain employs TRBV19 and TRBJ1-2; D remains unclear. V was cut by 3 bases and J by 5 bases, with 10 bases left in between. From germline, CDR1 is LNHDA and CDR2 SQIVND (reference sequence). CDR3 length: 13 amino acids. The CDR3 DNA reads TGTGCCAGTAGTATGTACCTCGGTTATGGCTACACCTTC. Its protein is CASSMYLGYGYTF. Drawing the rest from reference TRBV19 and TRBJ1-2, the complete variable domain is DGGITQSPKYLFRKEGQNVTLSCEQNLNHDAMYWYRQDPGQGLRLIYYSQIVNDFQKGDIAEGYSVSREKKESFPLTVTSAQKNPTAFYLCASSMYLGYGYTFGSGTRLTVV.

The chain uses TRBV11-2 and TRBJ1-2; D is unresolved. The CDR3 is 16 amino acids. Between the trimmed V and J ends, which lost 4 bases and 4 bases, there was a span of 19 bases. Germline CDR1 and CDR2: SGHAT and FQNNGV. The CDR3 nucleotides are TGTGCCAGCAGCTACCTCTCCCCGGTCGGGGTCTATGGCTACACCTTC. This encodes CASSYLSPVGVYGYTF.

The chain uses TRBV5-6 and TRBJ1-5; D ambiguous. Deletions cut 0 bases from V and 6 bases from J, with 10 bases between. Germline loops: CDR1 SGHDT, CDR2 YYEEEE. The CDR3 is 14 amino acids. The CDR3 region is CASSLGGKGQPQHF. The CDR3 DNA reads TGTGCCAGCAGCTTGGGTGGTAAAGGTCAGCCCCAGCATTTT.

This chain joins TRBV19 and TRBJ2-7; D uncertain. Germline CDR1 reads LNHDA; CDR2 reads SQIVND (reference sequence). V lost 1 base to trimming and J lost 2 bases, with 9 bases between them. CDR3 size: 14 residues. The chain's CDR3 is CASSIALSAYEQYF. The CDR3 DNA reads TGTGCCAGTAGTATAGCACTCAGTGCCTACGAGCAGTACTTC. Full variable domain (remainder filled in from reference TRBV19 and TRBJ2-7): DGGITQSPKYLFRKEGQNVTLSCEQNLNHDAMYWYRQDPGQGLRLIYYSQIVNDFQKGDIAEGYSVSREKKESFPLTVTSAQKNPTAFYLCASSIALSAYEQYFGPGTRLTVT.

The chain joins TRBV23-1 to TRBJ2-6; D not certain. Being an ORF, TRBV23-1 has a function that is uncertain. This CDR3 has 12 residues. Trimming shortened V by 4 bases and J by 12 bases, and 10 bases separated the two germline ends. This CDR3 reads CASSRVESVLTF. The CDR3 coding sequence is TGCGCCAGCAGTCGAGTGGAAAGCGTCCTGACTTTC.

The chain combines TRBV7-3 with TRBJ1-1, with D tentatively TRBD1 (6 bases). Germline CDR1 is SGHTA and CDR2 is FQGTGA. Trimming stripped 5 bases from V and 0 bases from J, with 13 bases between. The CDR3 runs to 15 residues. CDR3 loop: CASSPGGQLNTEAFF. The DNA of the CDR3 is TGTGCCAGCAGCCCCGGGGGGCAGCTGAACACTGAAGCTTTCTTT.

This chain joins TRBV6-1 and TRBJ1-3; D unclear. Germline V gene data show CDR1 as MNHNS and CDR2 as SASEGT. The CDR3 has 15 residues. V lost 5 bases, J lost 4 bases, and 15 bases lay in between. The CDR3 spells CASSPQWTSGNTIYF. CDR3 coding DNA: TGTGCCAGCAGTCCTCAGTGGACCTCGGGAAACACCATATATTTT.